This T cell receptor beta chain was retrieved from a study of cytomegalovirus exposure and HLA in healthy donors. PCR was performed using 60 Vbeta and 13 Jbeta primers. Method: immunoSEQ multiplex PCR; TCRdb's copy keeps in-frame clones and lacks some. The table lists just under 95,000 clones, 70% to 90% of them singletons. On this clone: Relative to the germline gene, one junction end is altered; a read error may explain this. Other DNA sequences in this specimen translate into the identical CDR3.

From germline, CDR1 is PRHDT and CDR2 FYEKMQ (reference sequence). The CDR3 runs 16 residues. Sequencing was carried out using PBMCs. This clonotype was obtained from a woman in her late teens or twenties in good health and CMV-seropositive. The chain uses TRBV13 and TRBJ1-6; TRBD1 agrees at 7 bases. In DNA form, the CDR3 reads TGTGCCAGCAGCTCCGACCGGGACAGAAATAATTCCCCCCTCCACTTT. Translating gives CASSSDRDRNNSPLHF. Full variable domain (outside the CDR3, taken from reference TRBV13 and TRBJ1-6): AAGVIQSPRHLIKEKRETATLKCYPIPRHDTVYWYQQGPGQDPQFLISFYEKMQSDKGSIPDRFSAQQFSDYHSELNMSSLELGDSALYFCASSSDRDRNNSPLHFGNGTRLTVT.